The next 13 T cell receptor beta chains were all read from a single sample in a study of control samples from healthy donors and cancer patients. Profiling relied on immunoSEQ multiplex PCR, and the TCRdb table lists in-frame clones only, not all of them. The sample consists of 80,000 or so clones, 91% of them appearing once. Sequenced material: blood. These receptors were obtained from a man between 50 and 59 years old in good health.

This clone was recorded only once. The genes are TRBV29-1 and TRBJ1-1; D remains ambiguous. Germline CDR1 SQVTM, CDR2 ANQGSEA. CDR3 length equals 14 residues. V gave up 0 bases and J gave up 5 bases, with 13 bases separating them. The CDR3 is CSVEDRTGGTEAFF. CDR3 bases: TGCAGCGTTGAAGATCGGACGGGCGGGACTGAAGCTTTCTTT.

The rearrangement links TRBV6-6 to TRBJ1-2; 9 positions match TRBD1. The CDR3 runs to 16 residues. The ends lost 6 bases at V and 4 bases at J; junction bases unmatched: 12. Germline V gene sequence: CDR1 MNHNY, CDR2 SVGAGI (reference sequence). CDR3 amino acids: CASRDRGSRLIYGYTF. The CDR3 bases are TGTGCCAGCAGGGACAGGGGTTCACGCCTTATCTATGGCTACACCTTC.

The rearrangement links TRBV18 to TRBJ1-4; D is uncertain. CDR1 KGHSH and CDR2 LQKENI come from the germline V gene. V was clipped by 3 bases and J by 8 bases, with 10 bases between them. CDR3 size: 13 residues. CDR3: CASSPAGGEKLFF. In DNA form, the CDR3 reads TGTGCCAGCTCACCGGCGGGAGGCGAAAAACTGTTTTTT.

This chain joins TRBV4-3 and TRBJ2-7; D is ambiguous. Trimming took off 3 bases at V and 2 bases at J, with 14 bases between the two ends. Germline CDR1 reads LGHNA; CDR2 reads YSLEER. CDR3 length: 15 amino acids. Here the CDR3 DNA reads TGCGCCAGCAGCCAGAGAGTCGCAGTGACCTACGAGCAGTACTTC. It is translated as CASSQRVAVTYEQYF.

DNA of the CDR3: TGTGCCAGTACCGCGAGCGGGGGGTACACAGATACGCAGTATTTT. Translation gives CASTASGGYTDTQYF. The V gene is TRBV19, the J gene TRBJ2-3; 9 positions agree with TRBD2. The CDR3 covers 15 residues. With 7 bases clipped from V and 2 bases from J, the junction kept 7 bases outside the gene matches. The germline V gene has CDR1 LNHDA and CDR2 SQIVND (reference sequence). Variable domain in full (rest from reference TRBV19 and TRBJ2-3): DGGITQSPKYLFRKEGQNVTLSCEQNLNHDAMYWYRQDPGQGLRLIYYSQIVNDFQKGDIAEGYSVSREKKESFPLTVTSAQKNPTAFYLCASTASGGYTDTQYFGPGTRLTVL.

The chain has TRBV11-2 and TRBJ1-1; a possible D gene is TRBD1 (5 bases). The V and J ends lost 6 bases and 2 bases respectively, with 19 bases between them. CDR3 length equals 16 residues. Germline CDR1 SGHAT, CDR2 FQNNGV. The DNA of the CDR3 is TGTGCCAGCAGAAAGGAGAGGGGCCGAGGTAACACTGAAGCTTTCTTT. Its protein is CASRKERGRGNTEAFF.

V and J are TRBV24-1 and TRBJ2-1; possibly TRBD2 for D (5 bases). V was shortened by 4 bases and J by 9 bases, with 9 bases between the two germline ends. The germline CDR1 and CDR2 sequences are KGHDR and SFDVKD. The CDR3 is 12 amino acids. CDR3 in DNA: TGTGCCACCAGTGACACGGGGTTTGAGCAGTTCTTC. Its translation is CATSDTGFEQFF.

The CDR3: CASGLSSDTGELFF. For the CDR3, the DNA is TGTGCTAGTGGTTTGAGTAGTGACACCGGGGAGCTGTTTTTT. The chain uses TRBV12-5 and TRBJ2-2; the D is unclear. V was pared by 2 bases and J by 3 bases, with 7 bases between. The germline gives CDR1 LGHNT, CDR2 FRNRAP. The CDR3 loop spans 14 amino acids.

In its sample, this clone was seen once. This chain links TRBV4-3 with TRBJ1-4; D not certain. Trimming removed 2 bases from V and 0 bases from J, with 10 bases in between. The CDR3 loop spans 16 amino acids. The V gene's germline CDR1 is LGHNA and CDR2 YSLEER. The CDR3 DNA sequence: TGCGCCAGCAGCCAACAGACCCTTTCAACTAATGAAAAACTGTTTTTT. The encoded protein is CASSQQTLSTNEKLFF.

The J gene is TRBJ1-3, the V gene TRBV28; the D is unclear. CDR1 and CDR2 (germline): MDHEN, SYDVKM. CDR3 size: 13 residues. The V end lost 7 bases, the J end lost 5 bases, and 12 bases lay between the germline ends. The CDR3 sequence is CASMSTGRNTIYF. In nucleotides, the CDR3 is TGTGCCAGCATGAGCACCGGACGAAACACCATATATTTT.

The V and J genes are TRBV29-1 and TRBJ2-3; D may be TRBD1 or TRBD2 (6 bases each). In germline, CDR1 is SQVTM, CDR2 ANQGSEA. The V end was cut by 6 bases, the J end by 3 bases, with 19 bases between. There are 15 residues in the CDR3. In DNA, the CDR3 is TGCAGCGTCTTTACAGGGAGGTATGAAACAGATACGCAGTATTTT. Protein product: CSVFTGRYETDTQYF.

V usage is TRBV29-1 and J usage is TRBJ1-4; 7 bases line up with TRBD1. The CDR3 totals 14 residues. Germline V gene data show CDR1 as SQVTM and CDR2 as ANQGSEA. The V gene end was trimmed by 5 bases and the J gene end by 0 bases; junction bases not matched to a gene: 3. The CDR3 is CSVHTGATNEKLFF. CDR3 nucleotide sequence: TGCAGCGTTCACACAGGGGCAACTAATGAAAAACTGTTTTTT.

CDR3 sequence reads: CASSPFTRLSGNTIYF. The CDR3, as DNA: TGTGCCAGCTCACCATTCACCCGACTCTCTGGAAACACCATATATTTT. This chain connects TRBV18 to TRBJ1-3; D gene ambiguous. CDR1 KGHSH and CDR2 LQKENI come from the germline V gene. This CDR3 has 16 amino acids. Deletions cut 2 bases from V and 0 bases from J, with 11 bases between.